The clone carrying this T cell receptor beta chain was observed many times. The sample is drawn from a study of T-cell reconstitution after alpha-beta-depleted transplantation in children. During its preparation, the TCRbeta library received unique molecular identifiers. MiXCR, applied by TCRdb to the PCR reads, yields one record per CDR3 protein. This sample has roughly 350,000 distinct CDR3 sequences, with approximately 10% found just once. The germline V gene has CDR1 SQVTM and CDR2 ANQGSEA. V shed 0 bases and J shed 7 bases, with 10 bases lying between them. This CDR3 contains 14 residues. The specimen was PBMCs from the stem cell graft donor, collected from the stem cell graft. This chain connects TRBV29-1 to TRBJ1-6; D unclear. The source is a human donor who donated a stem cell graft to a child with acute lymphoblastic leukemia. In DNA, the CDR3 is TGCAGCGTTGAAGAGGCAGGAGGAAATTCACCCCTCCACTTT. This translates into CSVEEAGGNSPLHF.